These 6 T cell receptor beta chains came from one sample sequenced in a study of a mutant IDH1 vaccine in newly diagnosed glioma. These receptors' targets are unknown. Clones were read by immunoSEQ multiplex PCR, and TCRdb kept only the in-frame ones, dropping some. The sample records 110,000 or so clones, around 90% being singletons. Time point in this sample: week 11, during vaccination. Mutant IDH1 20-mer peptide, at 300 ug, made up each vaccine dose, with topical imiquimod. Sample: PBMCs, taken from a glioma patient whose treatment included an IDH1 peptide vaccine. Every receptor here comes from a woman aged 45 to 65 with glioma.

V and J are TRBV28 and TRBJ1-2; possibly TRBD1 for D (6 bases). Germline CDR1 MDHEN, CDR2 SYDVKM. V was pared by 6 bases and J by 8 bases, with 16 bases between. The CDR3 loop spans 13 amino acids. CDR3 residues: CASSPKGGRGYTF. DNA of the CDR3: TGTGCCAGCAGCCCCAAGGGGGGCAGGGGCTACACCTTC.

This clone was found a few times. The V call is TRBV7-3, the J call TRBJ1-1; 9 nucleotides line up with TRBD1. CDR1 and CDR2 (germline): SGHTA, FQGTGA. This CDR3 has 14 amino acids. The junction had 6 bases not matched to a gene; V was cut back by 5 bases and J by 5 bases. The DNA for the CDR3 is TGTGCCAGCAGCCCGGACAGGGGTTGGACTGAAGCTTTCTTT. Translation gives CASSPDRGWTEAFF.

The chain joins TRBV14 to TRBJ2-7; D may correspond to TRBD1 or TRBD2 (5 bases each). CDR1 and CDR2 from the germline V gene are SGHDN and FVKESK. The CDR3 has 12 residues. Trimming left V 6 bases short and J 12 bases short, with 18 bases between. The CDR3 here is CASRQRDAVTYF. DNA for the CDR3: TGTGCCAGCAGACAGAGGGACGCAGTTACGTACTTC. The entire variable domain, with the rest obtained from reference TRBV14 and TRBJ2-7, is as follows: EAGVTQFPSHSVIEKGQTVTLRCDPISGHDNLYWYRRVMGKEIKFLLHFVKESKQDESGMPNNRFLAERTGGTYSTLKVQPAELEDSGVYFCASRQRDAVTYFGPGTRLTVT.

This rearrangement joins TRBV6-1 to TRBJ1-2; 7 bases are shared with TRBD1. Germline CDR1 is MNHNS and CDR2 is SASEGT. CDR3 length equals 12 residues. V shed 5 bases and J 8 bases; nucleotides not matched to a gene: 5. The CDR3 region is CASSSQGGGYTF. The CDR3 nucleotides read TGTGCCAGCAGTTCCCAGGGGGGCGGCTACACCTTC.

In DNA form, the CDR3 reads TGCAGCGTTGGCGAAGAGACCCAGTACTTC. Translating it yields CSVGEETQYF. The chain has TRBV29-1 and TRBJ2-5, with D uncertain. V was clipped by 4 bases and J by 3 bases, with 3 bases between them. CDR3 size: 10 residues. Germline loops: CDR1 SQVTM, CDR2 ANQGSEA.

The chain carries TRBV30 and TRBJ1-2; TRBD1 aligns across 9 bases. The trim removed 4 bases at V and 2 bases at J, leaving 2 bases unmatched. In germline, CDR1 is GTSNPN, CDR2 SVGIG (reference sequence). The CDR3 totals 13 residues. The CDR3 spells CAWIGTGNYGYTF. The CDR3 bases are TGTGCCTGGATTGGGACAGGGAACTATGGCTACACCTTC.